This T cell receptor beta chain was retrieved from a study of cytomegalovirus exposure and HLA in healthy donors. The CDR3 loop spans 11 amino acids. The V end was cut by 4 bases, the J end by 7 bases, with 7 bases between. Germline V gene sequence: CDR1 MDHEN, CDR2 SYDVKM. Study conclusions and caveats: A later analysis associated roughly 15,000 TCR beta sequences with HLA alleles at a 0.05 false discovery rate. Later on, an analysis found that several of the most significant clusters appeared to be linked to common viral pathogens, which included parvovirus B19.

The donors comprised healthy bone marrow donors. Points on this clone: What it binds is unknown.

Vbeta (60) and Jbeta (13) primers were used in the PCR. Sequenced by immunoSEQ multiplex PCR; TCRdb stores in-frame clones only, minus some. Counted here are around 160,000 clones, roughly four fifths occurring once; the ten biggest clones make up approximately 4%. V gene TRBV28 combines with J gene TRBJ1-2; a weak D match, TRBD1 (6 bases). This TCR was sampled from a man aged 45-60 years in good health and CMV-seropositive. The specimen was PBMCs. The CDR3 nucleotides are TGTGCCAGCAGTTGGGGGCTTGGCTACACCTTC. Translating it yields CASSWGLGYTF.